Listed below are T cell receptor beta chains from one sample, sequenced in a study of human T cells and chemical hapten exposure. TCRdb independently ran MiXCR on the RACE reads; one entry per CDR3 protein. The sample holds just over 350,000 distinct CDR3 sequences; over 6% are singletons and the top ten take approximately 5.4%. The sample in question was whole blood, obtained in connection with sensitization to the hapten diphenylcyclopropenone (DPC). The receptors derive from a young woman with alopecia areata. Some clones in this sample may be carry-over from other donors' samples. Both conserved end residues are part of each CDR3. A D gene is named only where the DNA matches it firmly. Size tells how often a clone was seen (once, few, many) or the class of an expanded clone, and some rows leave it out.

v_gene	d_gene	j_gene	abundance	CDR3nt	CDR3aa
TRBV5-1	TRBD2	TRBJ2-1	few	TGCGCCAGCAGCCCCCCCACGGGGGGGATCCCCAATGAGCAGTTCTTC	CASSPPTGGIPNEQFF
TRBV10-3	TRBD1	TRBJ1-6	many	TGTGCCATCACTCCGACAGGGGGCAATTCACCCCTCCACTTT	CAITPTGGNSPLHF
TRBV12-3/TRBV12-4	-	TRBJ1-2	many	TGTGCCAGCAGTTCGGGACCCCGGCGTGATGGCTACACCTTC	CASSSGPRRDGYTF
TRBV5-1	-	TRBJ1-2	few	TGCGCCAGCAGAAGGTCGGACGGAGACTATGGCTACACCTTC	CASRRSDGDYGYTF
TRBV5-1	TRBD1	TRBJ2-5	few	TGCGCCAGCAGCTTCGGGACAGCCTCCCGACACGAAGAGACCCAGTACTTC	CASSFGTASRHEETQYF
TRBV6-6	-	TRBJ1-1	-	TGTGCCAGCAGTTACGGGCCGGACAACACTGAAGCTTTCTTT	CASSYGPDNTEAFF
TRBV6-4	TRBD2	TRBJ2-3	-	TGTGCCAGCAGTGACGGCCTGGGTGGAGCGGGGGGTATGACGCAGTATTTT	CASSDGLGGAGGMTQYF
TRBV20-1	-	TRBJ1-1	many	TGCAGTGCTACCGACGGGGTAAACACTGAAGCTTTCTTT	CSATDGVNTEAFF
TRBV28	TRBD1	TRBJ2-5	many	TGTGCCAGCAGTTACGGACAGGTCCAAGAGACCCAGTACTTC	CASSYGQVQETQYF
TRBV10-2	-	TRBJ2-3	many	TGCGCCAGCAGTGAGCGGGCAGGGGAAAGAAATACGCAGTATTTT	CASSERAGERNTQYF
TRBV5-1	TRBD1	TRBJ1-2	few	TGCGCCAGCGCCGGGACAGCAGCTAACTATGGCTACACCTTC	CASAGTAANYGYTF
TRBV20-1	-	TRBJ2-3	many	TGCAGTGCTAGATCCCTTACAGATACGCAGTATTTT	CSARSLTDTQYF
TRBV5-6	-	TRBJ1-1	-	TGTGCCAGCAGCGGACGGACAGAACTGAACACTGAAGCTTTCTTT	CASSGRTELNTEAFF
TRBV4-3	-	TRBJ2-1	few	TGCGCCAGCAGCCAAGATCATTTCCAGAATGAGCAGTTCTTC	CASSQDHFQNEQFF
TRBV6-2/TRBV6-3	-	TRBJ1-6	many	TGTGCCAGCAGTCCGGACAAATTTGAGAATTCACCCCTCCACTTT	CASSPDKFENSPLHF
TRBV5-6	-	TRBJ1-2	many	TGTGCCAGCAGCTTGGTGTCCCCAGGGAGCTATGGCTACACCTTC	CASSLVSPGSYGYTF
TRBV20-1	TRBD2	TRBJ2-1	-	TGCAGTGCTAGGCCAGCGGGGGGGGCTCGGGATGAGCAGTTCTTC	CSARPAGGARDEQFF
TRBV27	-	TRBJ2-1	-	TGTGCCAGCAGTTTATCTGCCGGGGGCCACAATGAGCAGTTCTTC	CASSLSAGGHNEQFF
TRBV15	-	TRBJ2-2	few	TGTGCCACCAGCAGAGGGAACACCGGGGAGCTGTTTTTT	CATSRGNTGELFF
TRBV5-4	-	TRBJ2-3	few	TGTGCCAGCCGGGACGGACACAGCACAGATACGCAGTATTTT	CASRDGHSTDTQYF
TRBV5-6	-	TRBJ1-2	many	TGTGCCAGCAGCTTGGAAACAGACTATGGCTACACCTTC	CASSLETDYGYTF